The source of this T cell receptor (beta chain) is a study of long-term antiretroviral therapy in people with HIV (dated by TCRdb to the early 2020s). Broadly, across the study: Collection of the earliest samples took place about a decade ahead of the 2015 WHO recommendation for immediate ART, at a time when ART was typically delayed until CD4 counts fell. From 25 to 30 adults with confirmed HIV infection, the cohort provided around 180 cryopreserved PBMC samples, gathered serially across a mean of about six years (range 1-12). Eleven of the 30 participants with HIV were female. This retrospective serial study examined whether starting ART and sustained HIV suppression were associated with changes in the composition and diversity of the TRB repertoire in peripheral blood. No cross-contamination during QIAcube processing turned up in test extractions that ran a monoclonal T-cell line alongside about 30 polyclonal samples.

Sequencing of the TRB variable region was done with the immunoSEQ hsTCRB v3.0 assay at survey level resolution. A depth of roughly 40,000-55,000 T-cell genomes per sample was targeted for TRB sequencing. Pooled TRB libraries were sequenced on an Illumina MiSeq with a v3 150-cycle kit. From the authors' description of their analysis: Repertoire analysis was run in R within a reproducible Nextflow workflow that covered QC, data transformation and analysis. LymphoSeq2, an R package for exploring AIRR-Seq data, was used to implement custom analyses. After excluding a few samples that yielded fewer than 5000 total TRB sequences, roughly 190 HIV repertoires remained for analysis. Among the 188 retained HIV repertoires, 59 were collected before ART initiation and some 130 were collected after ART initiation. Each repertoire was downsampled to 5000 TRB nucleotide sequences, and summary statistics were averaged across 100 downsampling iterations. Only TRB sequences with CDR3 regions of at least seven amino acids were retained for analysis. Diversity was assessed using a clonality score derived from Shannon entropy and using the Gini coefficient. In repertoire networks, the top 5000 CDR3 amino acid sequences were linked whenever an edit distance of one separated two sequences. For TRB CDR3 amino acid sequences, GLIPH2 was used to predict antigen specificity groups and MHC restriction. CDR3 amino acid sequences were matched against VDJdb and McPAS-TCR to flag known CMV, EBV, HIV or tissue antigen associations. Pre-ART, post-ART and control groups were compared with Wilcoxon signed-rank tests and Holm-Bonferroni correction. TCRdb obtained this table from immuneACCESS and retained in-frame rearrangements with V and J assigned. These tables miss some clones; where compared with another copy, unresolved V genes account for less than half of the shortfall, and the remainder is unexplained. V, J and clone size are those of that table, while D and trimming were read from the DNA. This sample comprises roughly 17,000 clones, 79% of them detected only once. The top ten constitute about a tenth of the sample.

Participants were included only if at least one PBMC sample before ART initiation and at least two post-ART samples were available. All participants with HIV were treated in the United States of America. Before DNA extraction, cryopreserved samples containing about 0.9-11 million PBMC were thawed and washed. At the time of the earliest PBMC sample, participants with HIV were aged between roughly 23 and 60 years. PBMC samples from each participant spanned 1-4 timepoints before ART initiation and 2-8 timepoints after ART initiation, with a median of 7 samples. For every participant, serial HIV viral load, CD4+ T-cell count, ART history and demographic data were obtained. Using a Qiagen kit on a QIAcube, genomic DNA was extracted from unsorted PBMC, with samples processed in batches of 12. Overall study outcomes, separate from this receptor: The samples span the years 2004 to 2017, and the ART regimens used may be less effective than current regimens. A significant increase in TRB diversity was found to be associated with ART initiation, although TRB diversity was observed to remain significantly below that of transplant donor controls even after long-term ART. Since PBMC availability was limited, sequencing covered only the TCR beta chain, with no alpha chain pairing. Because cell numbers in pre-ART samples were limited, unsorted PBMC were profiled instead of sorted CD4+ and CD8+ T cells. CDR3 length ranges in HIV repertoires were narrower than in controls, and network structure suggested an antigen-experienced repertoire with only a slight naive shift after ART. Expanded TRB clones identified before ART initiation dominated the repertoire at all time points, although this dominance fluctuated and declined in many PLHIV after ART. Inferences about post-ART repertoire changes are limited because no data were available on ART adherence, viral resistance or therapy changes.

Turning to this clone: Its antigen remains undetermined. No much larger clonotype is one base removed from it; base qualities were not supplied.

The source material was unsorted PBMCs, sampled 2.3 years after starting antiretroviral therapy. The TCR sequence derives from a middle-aged woman with HIV.

The DNA sequence follows: TGTGCCAGTAGTCGTAGCGGGGGGGCCACAAATGAGCAGTTCTTC. Its translation reads: CASSRSGGATNEQFF. The rearrangement joined TRBV19 to TRBJ2-1; TRBD2 aligns with 11 central bases. Trimming removed 5 bases from V and 7 bases from J; the gene matches leave 7 bases unexplained. The CDR3, from cysteine to phenylalanine, totals 15 residues. Only the CDR3 portion is preserved as DNA: 45 bases, with reading frame beginning at the first base. As encoded in the germline V gene (reference sequence), CDR1 is LNHDA while CDR2 is SQIVND.